This T cell receptor beta chain was captured in a study of T cell changes during pregnancy in multiple sclerosis. Germline V CDR1 and CDR2: LGHNA, YNFKEQ. V lost 3 bases, J lost 4 bases, and 2 bases stayed unmatched. This CDR3 has 15 amino acids. Method: immunoSEQ multiplex PCR; TCRdb's copy keeps in-frame clones and lacks some. Found here are roughly 23,000 clones, about 89% of them singletons; the top ten hold about 7%. The rearrangement uses TRBV4-2 and TRBJ2-1; 11 bases fit TRBD2. Here the sequenced sample was CD8+ T cells from peripheral blood mononuclear cells, taken in the first trimester of pregnancy. The sequence derives from a female donor with multiple sclerosis, enrolled in a pregnancy study. CDR3 protein: CASSHWTSGYNEQFF. The CDR3, as DNA: TGTGCCAGCAGCCACTGGACTAGCGGGTACAATGAGCAGTTCTTC.